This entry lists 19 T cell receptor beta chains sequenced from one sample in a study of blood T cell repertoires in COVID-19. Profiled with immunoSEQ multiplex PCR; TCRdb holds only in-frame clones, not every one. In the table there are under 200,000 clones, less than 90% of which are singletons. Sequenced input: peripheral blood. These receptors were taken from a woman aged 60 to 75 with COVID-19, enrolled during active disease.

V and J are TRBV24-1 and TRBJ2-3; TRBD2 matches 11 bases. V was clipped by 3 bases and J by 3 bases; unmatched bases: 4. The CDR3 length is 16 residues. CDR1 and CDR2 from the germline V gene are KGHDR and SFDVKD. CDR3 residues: CATSDLAGGGTDTQYF. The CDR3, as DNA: TGTGCCACCAGTGATCTAGCGGGAGGCGGGACAGATACGCAGTATTTT.

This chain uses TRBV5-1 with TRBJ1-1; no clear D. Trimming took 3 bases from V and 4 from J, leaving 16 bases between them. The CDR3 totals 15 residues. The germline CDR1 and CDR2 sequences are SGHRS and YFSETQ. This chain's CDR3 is CASSSYSGGSTEAFF. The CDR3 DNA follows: TGCGCCAGCAGCTCTTACAGCGGCGGGAGCACTGAAGCTTTCTTT.

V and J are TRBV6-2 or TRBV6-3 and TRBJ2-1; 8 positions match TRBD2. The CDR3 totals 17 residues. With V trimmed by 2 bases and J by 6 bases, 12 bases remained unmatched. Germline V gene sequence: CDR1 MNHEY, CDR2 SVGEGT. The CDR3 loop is CASSYGSWLAGSNEQFF. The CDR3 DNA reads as TGTGCCAGCAGTTACGGATCATGGCTAGCGGGTAGCAATGAGCAGTTCTTC.

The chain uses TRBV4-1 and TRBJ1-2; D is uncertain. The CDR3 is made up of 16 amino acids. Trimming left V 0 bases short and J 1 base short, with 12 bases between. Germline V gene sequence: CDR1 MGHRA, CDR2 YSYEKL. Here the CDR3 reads CASSQEAPPFNYGYTF. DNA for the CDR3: TGCGCCAGCAGCCAAGAGGCCCCCCCCTTTAACTATGGCTACACCTTC.

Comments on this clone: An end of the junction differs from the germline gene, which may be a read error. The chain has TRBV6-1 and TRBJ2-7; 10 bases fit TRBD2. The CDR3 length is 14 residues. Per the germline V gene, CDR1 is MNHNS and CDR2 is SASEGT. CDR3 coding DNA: TGTGCCAGCAGAGAAGGACTAGCGGTCTACGAGCAGTACTTC. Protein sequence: CASREGLAVYEQYF.

Here the CDR3 DNA reads TGTGCCAGCAGCCCCGGGACAGGGGGCTACGAGCAGTACTTC. This codes for CASSPGTGGYEQYF. This sequence joins TRBV2 and TRBJ2-7; the match to TRBD1 covers 11 bases. The V and J ends lost 6 bases and 3 bases, in that order; junction bases with no gene match: 4. CDR3 size: 14 residues. The germline V gene has CDR1 SNHLY and CDR2 FYNNEI.

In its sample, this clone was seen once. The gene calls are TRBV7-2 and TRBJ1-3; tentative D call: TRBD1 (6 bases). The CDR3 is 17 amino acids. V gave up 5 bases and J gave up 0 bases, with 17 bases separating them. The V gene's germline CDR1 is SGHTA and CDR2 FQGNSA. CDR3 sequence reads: CASSLQGGGRSGNTIYF. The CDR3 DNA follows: TGTGCCAGCAGCCTCCAAGGGGGGGGCCGCTCTGGAAACACCATATATTTT.

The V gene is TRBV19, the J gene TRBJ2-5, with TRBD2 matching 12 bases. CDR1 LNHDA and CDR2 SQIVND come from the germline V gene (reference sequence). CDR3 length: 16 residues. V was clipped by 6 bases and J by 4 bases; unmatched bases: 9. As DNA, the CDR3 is TGTGCCAGTAGCCATTCTAGCGGGAGGGGGCCAGAGACCCAGTACTTC. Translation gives CASSHSSGRGPETQYF.

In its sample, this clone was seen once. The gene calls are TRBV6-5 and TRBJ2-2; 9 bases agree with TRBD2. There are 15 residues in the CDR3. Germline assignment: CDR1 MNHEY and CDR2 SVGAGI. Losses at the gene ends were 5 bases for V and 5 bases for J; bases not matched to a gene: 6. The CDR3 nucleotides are TGTGCCAGCAGTCGCGGGAGGGTTGGGACCGGGGAGCTGTTTTTT. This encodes CASSRGRVGTGELFF.

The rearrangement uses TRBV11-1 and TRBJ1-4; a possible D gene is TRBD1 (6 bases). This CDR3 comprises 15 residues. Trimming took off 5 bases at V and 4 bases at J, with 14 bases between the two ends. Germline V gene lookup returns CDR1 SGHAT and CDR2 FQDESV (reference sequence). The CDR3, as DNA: TGTGCCAGCAGCGACCGAGGGGGAGTTAATGAAAAACTGTTTTTT. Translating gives CASSDRGGVNEKLFF.

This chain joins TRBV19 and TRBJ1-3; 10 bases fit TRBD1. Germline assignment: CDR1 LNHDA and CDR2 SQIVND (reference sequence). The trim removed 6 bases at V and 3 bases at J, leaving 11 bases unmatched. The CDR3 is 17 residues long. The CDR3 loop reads CASSPSRTGGHGNTIYF. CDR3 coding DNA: TGTGCCAGTAGCCCTTCCCGGACAGGGGGTCATGGAAACACCATATATTTT.

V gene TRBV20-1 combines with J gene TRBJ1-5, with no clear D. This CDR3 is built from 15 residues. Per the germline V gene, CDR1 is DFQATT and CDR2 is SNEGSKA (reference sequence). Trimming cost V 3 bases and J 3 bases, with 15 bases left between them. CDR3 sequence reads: CSASLQPFSNQPQHF. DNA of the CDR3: TGCAGTGCTAGTCTACAGCCATTCTCCAATCAGCCCCAGCATTTT.

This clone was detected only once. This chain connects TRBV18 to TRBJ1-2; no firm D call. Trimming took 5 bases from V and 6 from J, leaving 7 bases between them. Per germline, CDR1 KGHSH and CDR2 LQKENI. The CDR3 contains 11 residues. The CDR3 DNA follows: TGTGCCAGCTCAAACAGAGATGGCTACACCTTC. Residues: CASSNRDGYTF.

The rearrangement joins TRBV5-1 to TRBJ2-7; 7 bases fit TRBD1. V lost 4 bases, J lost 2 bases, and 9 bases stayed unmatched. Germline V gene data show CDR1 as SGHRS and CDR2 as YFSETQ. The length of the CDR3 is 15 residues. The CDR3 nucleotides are TGCGCCAGCAGCCCTGACAGGGTAACTACCTACGAGCAGTACTTC. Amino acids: CASSPDRVTTYEQYF.

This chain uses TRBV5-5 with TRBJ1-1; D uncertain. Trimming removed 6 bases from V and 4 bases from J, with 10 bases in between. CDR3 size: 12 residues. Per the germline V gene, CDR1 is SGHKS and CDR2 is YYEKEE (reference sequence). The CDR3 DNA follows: TGTGCCAGCAACCATGCGGGCACTGAAGCTTTCTTT. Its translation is CASNHAGTEAFF.

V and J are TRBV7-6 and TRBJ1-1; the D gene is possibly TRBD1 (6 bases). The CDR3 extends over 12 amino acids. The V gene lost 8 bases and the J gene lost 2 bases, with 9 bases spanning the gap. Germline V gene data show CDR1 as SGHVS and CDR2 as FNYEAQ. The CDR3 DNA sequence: TGTGCCAGCCAAGGGACAAACACTGAAGCTTTCTTT. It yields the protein CASQGTNTEAFF.

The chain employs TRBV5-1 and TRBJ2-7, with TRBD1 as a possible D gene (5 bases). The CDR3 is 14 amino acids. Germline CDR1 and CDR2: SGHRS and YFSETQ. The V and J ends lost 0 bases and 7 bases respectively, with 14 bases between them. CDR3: CASSLVAGPREQYF. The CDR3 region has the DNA TGCGCCAGCAGCTTGGTTGCAGGGCCGAGGGAGCAGTACTTC.

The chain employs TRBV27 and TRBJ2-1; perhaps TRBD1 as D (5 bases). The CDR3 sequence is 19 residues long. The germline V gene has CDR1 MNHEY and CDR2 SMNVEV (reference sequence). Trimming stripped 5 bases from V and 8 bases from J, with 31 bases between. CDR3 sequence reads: CASSPERGTRGFKSYEQFF. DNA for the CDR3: TGTGCCAGCAGTCCTGAAAGGGGAACCCGTGGCTTTAAGAGCTATGAGCAGTTCTTC.

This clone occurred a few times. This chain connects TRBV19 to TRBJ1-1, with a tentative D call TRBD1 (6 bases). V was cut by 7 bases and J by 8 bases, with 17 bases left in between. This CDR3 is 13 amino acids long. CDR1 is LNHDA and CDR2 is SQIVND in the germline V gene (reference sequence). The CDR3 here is CASNTGRGPEAFF. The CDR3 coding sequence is TGTGCCAGTAATACAGGGCGCGGTCCCGAAGCTTTCTTT.